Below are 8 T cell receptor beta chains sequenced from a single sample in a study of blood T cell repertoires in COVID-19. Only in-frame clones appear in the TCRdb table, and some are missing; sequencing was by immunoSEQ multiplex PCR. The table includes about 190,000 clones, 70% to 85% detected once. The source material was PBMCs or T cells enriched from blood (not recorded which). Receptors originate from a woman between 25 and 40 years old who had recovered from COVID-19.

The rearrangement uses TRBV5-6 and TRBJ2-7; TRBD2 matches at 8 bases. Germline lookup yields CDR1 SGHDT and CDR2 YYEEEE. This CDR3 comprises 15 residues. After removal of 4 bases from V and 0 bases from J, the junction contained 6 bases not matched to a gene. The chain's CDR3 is CASSLSGRVSYEQYF. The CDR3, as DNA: TGTGCCAGCAGCCTGAGCGGGAGAGTCTCCTACGAGCAGTACTTC.

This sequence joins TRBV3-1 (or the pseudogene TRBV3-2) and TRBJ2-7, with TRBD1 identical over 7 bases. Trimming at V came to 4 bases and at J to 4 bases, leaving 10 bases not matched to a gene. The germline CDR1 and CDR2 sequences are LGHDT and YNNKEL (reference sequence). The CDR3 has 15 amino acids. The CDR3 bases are TGTGCCAGCAGCCCGGGACAGACCCCAACATACGAGCAGTACGTC. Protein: CASSPGQTPTYEQYV.

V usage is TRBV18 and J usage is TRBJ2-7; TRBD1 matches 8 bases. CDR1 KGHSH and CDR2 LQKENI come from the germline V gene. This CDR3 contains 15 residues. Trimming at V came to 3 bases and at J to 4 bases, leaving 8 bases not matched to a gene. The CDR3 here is CASSPPGRGLYEQYF. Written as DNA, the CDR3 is TGTGCCAGCTCACCCCCCGGCAGGGGGCTGTACGAGCAGTACTTC.

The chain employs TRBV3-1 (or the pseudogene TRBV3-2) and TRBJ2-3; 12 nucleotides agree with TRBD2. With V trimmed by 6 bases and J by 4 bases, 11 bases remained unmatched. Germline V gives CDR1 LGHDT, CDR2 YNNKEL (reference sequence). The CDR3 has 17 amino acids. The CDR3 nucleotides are TGTGCCAGCAGGGGACTAGCGGGTAGCGGGCCGGCAGATACGCAGTATTTT. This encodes CASRGLAGSGPADTQYF.

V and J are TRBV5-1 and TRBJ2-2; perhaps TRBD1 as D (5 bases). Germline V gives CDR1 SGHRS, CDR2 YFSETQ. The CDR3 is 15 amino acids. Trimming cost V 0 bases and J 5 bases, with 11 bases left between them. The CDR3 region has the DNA TGCGCCAGCAGCTTGGGGGGCCAAGGGACCGGGGAGCTGTTTTTT. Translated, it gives CASSLGGQGTGELFF.

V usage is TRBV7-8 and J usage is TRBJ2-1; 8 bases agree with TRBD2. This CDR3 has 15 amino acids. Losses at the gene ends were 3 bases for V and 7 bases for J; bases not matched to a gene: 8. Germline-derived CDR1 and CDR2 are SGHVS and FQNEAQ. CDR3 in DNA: TGTGCCAGCAGCTTTTTCCTAGCGGGCCTTAATGAGCAGTTCTTC. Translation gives CASSFFLAGLNEQFF.

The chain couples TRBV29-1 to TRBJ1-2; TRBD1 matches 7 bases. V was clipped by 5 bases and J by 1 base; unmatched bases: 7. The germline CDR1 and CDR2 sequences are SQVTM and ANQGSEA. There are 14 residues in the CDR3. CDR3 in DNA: TGCAGCGTTAGCCACCGACAGGGTAACTATGGCTACACCTTC. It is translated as CSVSHRQGNYGYTF.

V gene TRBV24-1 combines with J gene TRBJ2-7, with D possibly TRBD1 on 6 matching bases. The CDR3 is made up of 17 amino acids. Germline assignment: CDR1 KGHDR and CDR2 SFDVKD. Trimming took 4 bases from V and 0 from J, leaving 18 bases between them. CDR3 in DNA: TGTGCCACCAGTGAGTCACCCAGGGACACCAGCTCCTACGAGCAGTACTTC. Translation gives CATSESPRDTSSYEQYF.